The 19 T cell receptor beta chains listed next were all sequenced from one sample in a study of glioma-infiltrating T cells after dendritic cell vaccination. Only in-frame clones appear in the TCRdb table, and some are missing; sequencing was by immunoSEQ multiplex PCR. Found here are about 73,000 clones, more than 65% of them singletons; the top ten hold approximately 2.3%. The source material was blood, sampled before dendritic cell vaccination. The receptors were sampled from a human donor with glioblastoma.

This clone was counted only a few times. V and J are TRBV27 and TRBJ1-1; no firm D call. V was pared by 5 bases and J by 1 base, with 8 bases between. The CDR3 has 13 residues. Germline CDR1 reads MNHEY; CDR2 reads SMNVEV (reference sequence). CDR3 sequence reads: CASSPRQNTEAFF. DNA for the CDR3: TGTGCCAGCAGTCCCCGACAGAACACTGAAGCTTTCTTT.

The rearrangement links TRBV19 to TRBJ1-1; TRBD1 is a possible D gene (6 bases). Germline assignment: CDR1 LNHDA and CDR2 SQIVND (reference sequence). Trimming shortened V by 9 bases and J by 1 base, and 12 bases separated the two germline ends. The CDR3 contains 13 residues. The CDR3 reads CASARQENTEAFF. CDR3 coding DNA: TGTGCCAGCGCAAGACAGGAGAACACTGAAGCTTTCTTT.

V is TRBV7-9 and J is TRBJ2-2; a weak D match, TRBD1 (5 bases). Germline V lookup: CDR1 SEHNR, CDR2 FQNEAQ (reference sequence). The length of the CDR3 is 13 residues. Trimming left V 8 bases short and J 1 base short, with 8 bases between. CDR3 sequence (DNA): TGTGCCAGCGACAGCTGGAACACCGGGGAGCTGTTTTTT. Protein product: CASDSWNTGELFF.

The table lists this clone with a count of one. The rearrangement joins TRBV5-4 to TRBJ1-2; 10 nucleotides align to TRBD1. J lost 5 bases, V lost 4 bases, and 17 bases had no gene match. Germline assignment: CDR1 SGHNT and CDR2 YYREEE (reference sequence). This CDR3 is built from 18 residues. CDR3 DNA: TGTGCCAGCAGCACCCGGCTCCCTACGGACAGGGGGGGGTATGGCTACACCTTC. It encodes CASSTRLPTDRGGYGYTF.

The gene calls are TRBV7-9 and TRBJ1-3; TRBD1 matches 8 bases. Trimming at V came to 6 bases and at J to 0 bases, leaving 7 bases not matched to a gene. The germline V gene has CDR1 SEHNR and CDR2 FQNEAQ (reference sequence). The CDR3 runs 16 residues. The CDR3 nucleotides are TGTGCCAGCAGGTTCGGACAGGGAAGCTCTGGAAACACCATATATTTT. This encodes CASRFGQGSSGNTIYF. The variable domain in full, completed from reference TRBV7-9 and TRBJ1-3, reads DTGVSQNPRHKITKRGQNVTFRCDPISEHNRLYWYRQTLGQGPEFLTYFQNEAQLEKSRLLSDRFSAERPKGSFSTLEIQRTEQGDSAMYLCASRFGQGSSGNTIYFGEGSWLTVV.

The rearrangement joins TRBV15 to TRBJ1-4; D ambiguous. CDR1 is LNHNV, CDR2 YYDKDF, per germline (reference sequence). CDR3 length: 18 residues. V was shortened by 0 bases and J by 5 bases, with 19 bases between the two germline ends. The CDR3 coding sequence is TGTGCCACCAGCAGAGATAGGGCCGTGGGAGGGCGAAATGAAAAACTGTTTTTT. Its protein is CATSRDRAVGGRNEKLFF.

The CDR3 loop is CASSLFQVEQETQYF. The CDR3 DNA reads as TGTGCCAGCAGCTTATTTCAGGTAGAACAAGAGACCCAGTACTTC. The chain recombines TRBV7-8 with TRBJ2-5; no clear D. The CDR3 covers 15 residues. Germline V CDR1 and CDR2: SGHVS, FQNEAQ. The V end lost 2 bases, the J end lost 2 bases, and 12 bases lay between the germline ends.

The J gene is TRBJ2-4, the V gene TRBV19, with D possibly matching TRBD1 (6 bases). Trimming took off 3 bases at V and 3 bases at J, with 9 bases between the two ends. This CDR3 region has 14 residues. Germline CDR1 is LNHDA and CDR2 is SQIVND (reference sequence). The CDR3 loop reads CASSIVTGKNIQYF. The CDR3 DNA follows: TGTGCCAGTAGTATTGTGACAGGCAAAAACATTCAGTACTTC.

The genes are TRBV7-3 and TRBJ2-2; 10 nucleotides match TRBD1. This CDR3 has 15 residues. J gave up 4 bases and V 1 base, and 0 bases lay outside the gene matches. The germline V gene has CDR1 SGHTA and CDR2 FQGTGA. The CDR3 DNA sequence: TGTGCCAGCAGCTTAAGGACAGGGGGCACCGGGGAGCTGTTTTTT. Protein sequence: CASSLRTGGTGELFF. Full variable domain (missing parts from reference TRBV7-3 and TRBJ2-2): GAGVSQTPSNKVTEKGKYVELRCDPISGHTALYWYRQSLGQGPEFLIYFQGTGAADDSGLPNDRFFAVRPEGSVSTLKIQRTERGDSAVYLCASSLRTGGTGELFFGEGSRLTVL.

This CDR3 is CASSPPSGGPLGEQYF. As DNA, the CDR3 is TGTGCCAGCTCACCACCGAGCGGGGGGCCCCTAGGGGAGCAGTACTTC. V gene TRBV18 combines with J gene TRBJ2-7; TRBD2 matches at 9 bases. The V gene end was trimmed by 0 bases and the J gene end by 7 bases; junction bases not matched to a gene: 10. The CDR3 consists of 16 residues. Per the germline V gene, CDR1 is KGHSH and CDR2 is LQKENI.

Points on this clone: The junction does not match germline at one end; this may be a read error. The chain has TRBV7-7 and TRBJ2-1; TRBD2 aligns across 10 bases. Germline V gene sequence: CDR1 SSHAT, CDR2 FNYEAQ (reference sequence). CDR3 size: 16 residues. The CDR3 loop is CASSSPHSGRYNEQFF. The CDR3 coding sequence is TGTGCTAGCAGCTCCCCTCATAGCGGGAGGTACAATGAGCAGTTCTTC.

The chain has TRBV2 and TRBJ1-6; 7 bases fit TRBD1. The ends lost 7 bases at V and 5 bases at J; junction bases unmatched: 5. This CDR3 comprises 14 residues. Germline V gene lookup returns CDR1 SNHLY and CDR2 FYNNEI. CDR3 DNA: TGTGCCAGCAACACCCAGGGGGATAATTCACCCCTCCACTTT. Translated: CASNTQGDNSPLHF.

The chain employs TRBV2 and TRBJ1-2, with D possibly TRBD1 on 5 matching bases. Germline lookup yields CDR1 SNHLY and CDR2 FYNNEI. V lost 7 bases and J 4 bases, leaving 16 bases between the germline ends. CDR3 length: 14 residues. The CDR3 DNA reads as TGTGCCAGCATGCAGACAGATTTCCGCTATGGCTACACCTTC. Translation gives CASMQTDFRYGYTF. The full variable domain, completed using reference TRBV2 and TRBJ1-2, is EPEVTQTPSHQVTQMGQEVILRCVPISNHLYFYWYRQILGQKVEFLVSFYNNEISEKSEIFDDQFSVERPDGSNFTLKIRSTKLEDSAMYFCASMQTDFRYGYTFGSGTRLTVV.

The V and J genes are TRBV6-1 and TRBJ1-3; D perhaps matches TRBD1 (6 bases). The V and J ends lost 0 bases and 3 bases respectively, with 12 bases between them. This CDR3 has 16 residues. CDR1 and CDR2 (germline): MNHNS, SASEGT. CDR3 amino acids: CASSEAGTSSGNTIYF. The CDR3 nucleotides read TGTGCCAGCAGTGAAGCGGGGACATCGAGTGGAAACACCATATATTTT.

This sequence joins TRBV14 and TRBJ2-7; no reliable D call. Germline CDR1 is SGHDN and CDR2 is FVKESK. The CDR3 totals 13 residues. Between the trimmed V and J ends, which lost 1 base and 3 bases, there was a span of 7 bases. CDR3 DNA sequence: TGTGCCAGCAGCCAAGGAAACAGCTACGAGCAGTACGTC. Protein: CASSQGNSYEQYV.

The rearrangement uses TRBV6-1 and TRBJ2-5, with 12 positions matching TRBD2. The V gene end was trimmed by 3 bases and the J gene end by 5 bases; junction bases not matched to a gene: 4. Germline-derived CDR1 and CDR2 are MNHNS and SASEGT. The CDR3 is made up of 15 amino acids. This CDR3 reads CASSESSGRVETQYF. The CDR3 DNA follows: TGTGCCAGCAGTGAGTCTAGCGGGAGGGTGGAGACCCAGTACTTC.

This sequence joins TRBV5-1 and TRBJ2-1; 12 nucleotides line up with TRBD2. Germline V CDR1 and CDR2: SGHRS, YFSETQ. CDR3 length: 15 amino acids. The V gene end was trimmed by 4 bases and the J gene end by 4 bases; junction bases not matched to a gene: 3. As DNA, the CDR3 is TGCGCCAGCAGCGTCGGGACTAGCGGGTACAATGAGCAGTTCTTC. It translates to CASSVGTSGYNEQFF.

The V gene is TRBV19, the J gene TRBJ1-3; D uncertain. This CDR3 comprises 14 residues. In germline, CDR1 is LNHDA, CDR2 SQIVND (reference sequence). Trimming shortened V by 7 bases and J by 0 bases, and 10 bases separated the two germline ends. The CDR3 reads CASIMQASGNTIYF. CDR3 nucleotide sequence: TGTGCCAGTATAATGCAGGCCTCTGGAAACACCATATATTTT.

This clone was seen more than once but under ten times. This sample also contains other DNA sequences that code for the same CDR3. This chain uses TRBV7-9 with TRBJ2-4; D perhaps matches TRBD2 (5 bases). CDR1 is SEHNR, CDR2 FQNEAQ, per germline (reference sequence). The CDR3 covers 13 residues. The V end lost 6 bases, the J end lost 9 bases, and 15 bases lay between the germline ends. This chain's CDR3 is CASSSREGVIQYF. As DNA, the CDR3 is TGTGCCAGCAGTTCGAGGGAAGGCGTCATTCAGTACTTC. Filled out from reference TRBV7-9 and TRBJ2-4, the complete variable domain reads DTGVSQNPRHKITKRGQNVTFRCDPISEHNRLYWYRQTLGQGPEFLTYFQNEAQLEKSRLLSDRFSAERPKGSFSTLEIQRTEQGDSAMYLCASSSREGVIQYFGAGTRLSVL.